This is a list of T cell receptor beta chains from one sample in a study of cytomegalovirus exposure and HLA in healthy donors. Some clones are missing from TCRdb's copy, which holds only in-frame ones; the method was immunoSEQ multiplex PCR. The sample yields approximately 160,000 clones, approximately 73% seen once. The sample consisted of PBMCs. The receptors originated from a man in his forties or fifties in good health and CMV-seronegative. CDR3s include the opening cysteine and the closing phenylalanine or tryptophan. The D gene is left open where the match is weak. Where a row states a size, it is once, few, many or the class of an expanded clone; other rows omit it.

j_gene | v_gene | d_gene | abundance | CDR3nt | CDR3aa
TRBJ1-6 | TRBV5-6 | . | . | TGTGCCAGCAGCTTACGGCGTCTGGGAGCTTCACCCCTCCACTTT | CASSLRRLGASPLHF
TRBJ2-3 | TRBV5-1 | . | . | TGCGCCAGCAGCTTGCTAGCCGGGGGCACAGATACGCAGTATTTT | CASSLLAGGTDTQYF
TRBJ2-7 | TRBV4-1 | TRBD2 | . | TGCGCCAGCAGCCGCGCGTCGGGACTATTCAACTACGAGCAGTACTTC | CASSRASGLFNYEQYF
TRBJ2-7 | TRBV19 | TRBD1 | . | TGTGCCAGTAGTCAGGGACAGAGCTCCTACGAGCAGTACTTC | CASSQGQSSYEQYF
TRBJ1-2 | TRBV28 | TRBD1 | once | TGTGCCAGCAGTTTGCTTAGGGGGCAGGGCTATGGCTACACCTTC | CASSLLRGQGYGYTF
TRBJ2-5 | TRBV28 | . | once | TGTGCCAGCAGTTTCGGGGAGACCCAGTACTTC | CASSFGETQYF
TRBJ1-2 | TRBV19 | TRBD1 | . | TGTGCCAGTAGTATTAGGACGACAGGGGTTTTGGGTGGCTACACCTTC | CASSIRTTGVLGGYTF
TRBJ2-2 | TRBV7-7 | . | . | TGTGCTAGCAGCTTATTGATACAATCCGGGGAGCTGTTTTTT | CASSLLIQSGELFF
TRBJ1-1 | TRBV19 | . | . | TGTGCCAGTAGTCCTTTATGGAACACTGAAGCTTTCTTT | CASSPLWNTEAFF
TRBJ2-5 | TRBV7-3 | . | once | TGTGCCAGCAGCCAATTCGGCGGGACAGACCTTGAGACCCAGTACTTC | CASSQFGGTDLETQYF
TRBJ2-1 | TRBV9 | TRBD1 | few | TGTGCCAGCAGCGAGGGACAGCTCAATGAGCAGTTCTTC | CASSEGQLNEQFF
TRBJ2-5 | TRBV2 | . | . | TGTGCCAGCAGTGAAACGGGGTACCAAGAGACCCAGTACTTC | CASSETGYQETQYF
TRBJ2-1 | TRBV18 | TRBD1 | . | TGTGCCAGCTCACCACGTGGTAAATGGGACAGGGGGATTTATGTTGAGCAGTTCTTC | CASSPRGKWDRGIYVEQFF
TRBJ2-1 | TRBV4-1 | TRBD2 | . | TGCGCCAGCAGCCAAGATGCGGGGGGGGCGGTTTACAATGAGCAGTTCTTC | CASSQDAGGAVYNEQFF
TRBJ1-1 | TRBV27 | TRBD1 | few | TGTGCCAGCAGTTTCCACGGACAGGGGGCGCGCGACACTGAAGCTTTCTTT | CASSFHGQGARDTEAFF
TRBJ2-1 | TRBV18 | TRBD2 | few | TGTGCCAGCTCACTATTACTAGCGGCGTCCGTCAATGAGCAGTTCTTC | CASSLLLAASVNEQFF
TRBJ2-3 | TRBV5-4 | . | . | TGTGCCAGCAGCCCCCCAGTGGGGCAAGATACGCAGTATTTT | CASSPPVGQDTQYF
TRBJ2-3 | TRBV4-2 | TRBD2 | . | TGTGCCAGCAGCCAGGCCGGGACTAGCGGGGTGGATACGCAGTATTTT | CASSQAGTSGVDTQYF
TRBJ2-3 | TRBV5-1 | TRBD1 | . | TGCGCCAGCAGGAGGGACAGACCTAGCACAGATACGCAGTATTTT | CASRRDRPSTDTQYF
TRBJ1-1 | TRBV5-4 | . | . | TGTGCCAGCAGCCCTAGGGAGGGTCTCACTGAAGCTTTCTTT | CASSPREGLTEAFF
TRBJ2-7 | TRBV4-1 | . | . | TGCGCCAGCAGCCAAGATGGAGCTTACGAGCAGTACTTC | CASSQDGAYEQYF
TRBJ1-2 | TRBV5-1 | TRBD1 | . | TGCGCCAGCAGCTTACGGGCAGGGGGCGACTATGGCTACACCTTC | CASSLRAGGDYGYTF
TRBJ2-7 | TRBV21-1 | . | . | TGTGCCAGCAGCAAAAGGGGCCGTCGGGGACACCTCAGCATCCTCCCCTACGAGCAGTACTTC | CASSKRGRRGHLSILPYEQYF
TRBJ1-2 | TRBV28 | . | . | TGTGCCAGCAGTTCACCCGGGGGGATTAACTATGGCTACACCTTC | CASSSPGGINYGYTF
TRBJ1-4 | TRBV18 | . | . | TGTGCCAGCTCACAGGCAGGGGTGAATGAAAAACTGTTTTTT | CASSQAGVNEKLFF
TRBJ1-6 | TRBV19 | TRBD1 | . | TGTGCCAGTAGCTACCCGGGACAGGGGTATTCACCCCTCCACTTT | CASSYPGQGYSPLHF
TRBJ1-6 | TRBV5-6 | . | few | TGTGCCAGCAGCGACAGGAGTAGCCCCCTCCACTTT | CASSDRSSPLHF
TRBJ1-1 | TRBV19 | TRBD1 | . | TGTGCCAGTAGTCCATATCCGGACAGGACGGAAGCTTTCTTT | CASSPYPDRTEAFF
TRBJ2-7 | TRBV4-1 | . | . | TGCGCCAGCAGCCAAACCGGGACCTACGAGCAGTACTTC | CASSQTGTYEQYF
TRBJ1-5 | TRBV2 | . | few | TGTGCCAGCACGGCGGCTGATAGCAATCAGCCCCAGCATTTT | CASTAADSNQPQHF
TRBJ1-5 | TRBV6-1 | TRBD1 | . | TGTGCCAGCAGTGGGACAGGGAAAGGGGGCAATCAGCCCCAGCATTTT | CASSGTGKGGNQPQHF
TRBJ1-1 | TRBV5-1 | . | . | TGCGCCAGCAGCTTGGCAGCCAGGGTCATGAACACTGAAGCTTTCTTT | CASSLAARVMNTEAFF
TRBJ2-7 | TRBV19 | TRBD1 | once | TGTGCCAGTAGTATAGAAACAGGGGCCACTATGGAGCAGTACTTC | CASSIETGATMEQYF
TRBJ2-7 | TRBV10-2 | . | medium-sized | TGCGCCAGCAGCCTGGACAGTAGCTCCTACGAGCAGTACTTC | CASSLDSSSYEQYF
TRBJ2-3 | TRBV15 | TRBD1 | . | TGTGCCACCAGCGCCTGGGACAGCGTGGGCACAGATACGCAGTATTTT | CATSAWDSVGTDTQYF
TRBJ2-7 | TRBV28 | TRBD2 | . | TGTGCCAGCAGGGGGAGCGGGGGGAACAACGAGCAGTACTTC | CASRGSGGNNEQYF
TRBJ1-5 | TRBV7-9 | . | . | TGTGCCAGCAGCTTTCCGGATCAGCCCCAGCATTTT | CASSFPDQPQHF
TRBJ2-6 | TRBV28 | . | . | TGTGCCAGCAGTTTACCCATCTCTGGGGCCAACGTCCTGACTTTC | CASSLPISGANVLTF
TRBJ1-5 | TRBV2 | . | . | TGTGCCAGCAGGGCGGCGCATTATAGCAATCAGCCCCAGCATTTT | CASRAAHYSNQPQHF
TRBJ2-7 | TRBV7-9 | TRBD1 | . | TGTGCTACAGGGACAGGTTACGAGCAGTACTTC | CATGTGYEQYF
TRBJ2-3 | TRBV27 | . | few | TGTGCCAGCAGTTTGCAGAGGGTGGTTAGCACAGATACGCAGTATTTT | CASSLQRVVSTDTQYF
TRBJ1-3 | TRBV5-1 | . | once | TGCGCCAGCAGCTTGTACGGCAGGTCGAGCTCTGGAAACACCATATATTTT | CASSLYGRSSSGNTIYF
TRBJ1-2 | TRBV5-1 | TRBD1 | . | TGCGCCAGCAGCGTGACAGGGGGCGCACAGAACTATGGCTACACCTTC | CASSVTGGAQNYGYTF
TRBJ2-1 | TRBV28 | . | . | TGTGCCAGCAGTTTATCCCCGGCAGGGCGAGAGCAGTTCTTC | CASSLSPAGREQFF
TRBJ1-1 | TRBV18 | . | . | TGTGCCAGCTCACCACAGGGGACTGACACTGAAGCTTTCTTT | CASSPQGTDTEAFF
TRBJ1-1 | TRBV4-1 | . | . | TGCGCCAGCAGCCCAGGGAGGGGGAACACTGAAGCTTTCTTT | CASSPGRGNTEAFF
TRBJ1-1 | TRBV28 | . | . | TGTGCCAGCAGTTTTGGCGGGTCGAGGAACACTGAAGCTTTCTTT | CASSFGGSRNTEAFF
TRBJ2-5 | TRBV11-2 | TRBD2 | . | TGTGCCAGCAGCTTAGGACTAGCGGGGGGTGAAGGAGAGACCCAGTACTTC | CASSLGLAGGEGETQYF
TRBJ1-3 | TRBV19 | . | . | TGTGCCAGTAGTACGGAGCTGAGAAACACCATATATTTT | CASSTELRNTIYF
TRBJ1-2 | TRBV10-3 | . | few | TGTGCCATCAATTCCCCGGGACTGCGATATGGCTACACCTTC | CAINSPGLRYGYTF
TRBJ2-1 | TRBV7-2 | TRBD1 | . | TGTGCCAGCAGCGTTACCGGGACAGACTACAATGAGCAGTTCTTC | CASSVTGTDYNEQFF
TRBJ1-5 | TRBV11-1 | . | . | TGTGCCAGCAGCGGCGAATTGACAAGCAATCAGCCCCAGCATTTT | CASSGELTSNQPQHF
TRBJ2-7 | TRBV7-9 | . | . | TGTGCCAGCAGCTCCAATACCAGGGATTACGAGCAGTACTTC | CASSSNTRDYEQYF
TRBJ2-3 | TRBV5-1 | . | . | TGCGCCAGCAGCGCGCGCCCACAGACGGCAGATACGCAGTATTTT | CASSARPQTADTQYF
TRBJ2-1 | TRBV6-4 | TRBD1 | few | TGTGCCAGCAGTGACCGGACAGGGGGTTTCAATGAGCAGTTCTTC | CASSDRTGGFNEQFF